This entry is about one T cell receptor (beta chain). Its antigen is as yet unknown. Unexposed donor CD4+ T cells date from about 2010-2018, before the COVID-19 pandemic. Naive and memory CD4+ T cells were separated from cryopreserved PBMCs. Sequenced by immunoSEQ multiplex PCR; TCRdb stores in-frame clones only, minus some. The sample has 60,000 to 65,000 clones, over 90% seen once. The sample belongs to a study of CD4 T cells in relation to SARS-CoV-2 and coronaviruses. Study-wide points: This crossreactivity analysis covered spike protein alone, no other viral proteins. Memory recall responses, not primary responses primed in culture, are what the assay detects. Each donor contributed either pre-pandemic or post-infection samples, not both.

Germline V lookup: CDR1 SGHNT, CDR2 YYREEE (reference sequence). V dropped 3 bases and J dropped 0 bases, with 13 bases sitting between them. The CDR3 runs to 16 residues. The sequence came from a human donor in good health. Sequenced input: naive CD4+ T cells from PBMCs. The subset is: naive CD4+ T cells isolated by negative enrichment. The V gene is TRBV5-4, the J gene TRBJ2-4, with D maybe TRBD1 (6 bases). Here the CDR3 reads CASSYAGVLAKNIQYF. For the CDR3, the DNA is TGTGCCAGCAGCTACGCAGGGGTGCTAGCCAAAAACATTCAGTACTTC.